A selection of T cell receptor beta chains follows, all from one sample in a study of blood T cell repertoires in COVID-19. Assay: immunoSEQ multiplex PCR; the TCRdb copy retains only in-frame clones and omits some. The sample lists 150,000 to 200,000 clones, 70% to 90% occurring once. Sequenced sample: peripheral blood. The receptors come from a man in his fifties or sixties with active or convalescent COVID-19. Both conserved end residues are part of each CDR3. A D gene is named only where the DNA matches it firmly. A clone size is listed for some rows: how often the clone was seen (once, few, many), or a class if it is expanded.

>TRBJ1-2|TRBV7-9|.|.
TGTGCCAGCAGCTTATCTACCCATGGCTACACCTTC
CASSLSTHGYTF
>TRBJ1-2|TRBV3-1/TRBV3-2|.|.
TGTGCCAGCAGCCAAAGTTTCCCCCCCCGAGGGTTCAACTATGGCTACACCTTC
CASSQSFPPRGFNYGYTF
>TRBJ2-3|TRBV19|TRBD2|once
TGTGCCAGTAGTACACTAGCGGGGGGTAGGGATACGCAGTATTTT
CASSTLAGGRDTQYF
>TRBJ2-3|TRBV9|TRBD1|.
TGTGCCAGCAGCGTCGACGGGACAGAGTTAGATACGCAGTATTTT
CASSVDGTELDTQYF
>TRBJ1-4|TRBV5-1|TRBD1|.
TGCGCCAGCAGCTCCGGACAGGGGACAACTAATGAAAAACTGTTTTTT
CASSSGQGTTNEKLFF
>TRBJ1-6|TRBV2|.|.
TGTGCCAGCAGTGACAGGGTGGTTTCACCCCTCCACTTT
CASSDRVVSPLHF
>TRBJ1-5|TRBV4-1|TRBD1|.
TGCGCCAGCAGCCAACGGGACAGGGGAAGACAGCCCCAGCATTTT
CASSQRDRGRQPQHF
>TRBJ2-6|TRBV4-1|TRBD2|once
TGCGCCAGCAGCCAACCTACTAGCGGGGGTGTCTCTGGGGCCAACGTCCTGACTTTC
CASSQPTSGGVSGANVLTF
>TRBJ2-5|TRBV6-4|.|.
TGTGCCAGCAGTGACTCGAGAGTAGCCAACCAAGAGACCCAGTACTTC
CASSDSRVANQETQYF
>TRBJ2-7|TRBV10-3|.|.
TGTGCCACCACGGACAACTCCTACGAGCAGTACTTC
CATTDNSYEQYF
>TRBJ1-4|TRBV2|.|few
TGTGCCAGCAGTGACAGGGGTGCAACTAATGAAAAACTGTTTTTT
CASSDRGATNEKLFF
>TRBJ2-6|TRBV27|TRBD1|.
TGTGCCACTGCGCCCGGACCCGGGACAGGGGGAGCTGGGGCCAACGTCCTGACTTTC
CATAPGPGTGGAGANVLTF
>TRBJ1-1|TRBV2|.|.
TGTGCCAGCAAGTCAAGACAGACGAACACTGAAGCTTTCTTT
CASKSRQTNTEAFF
>TRBJ2-7|TRBV4-1|.|.
TGCGCCAGCAGCACCCGGGGGAACGAGGCTGGGGGGAAGCAGTACTTC
CASSTRGNEAGGKQYF
>TRBJ1-2|TRBV5-6|.|.
TGTGCCAGCAGCATTCGGGAAGGGGGCTACACCTTC
CASSIREGGYTF
>TRBJ1-5|TRBV24-1|.|.
TGTGCCACCAGTGATACAGGGCCCTCCAATCAGCCCCAGCATTTT
CATSDTGPSNQPQHF
>TRBJ1-1|TRBV18|.|.
TGTGCCAGCTCAGGTACAGGCACTGAAGCTTTCTTT
CASSGTGTEAFF
>TRBJ1-2|TRBV3-1/TRBV3-2|.|.
TGTGCCAGCAGCCACCTCCGGGACATTAGCTACACCTTC
CASSHLRDISYTF
>TRBJ2-5|TRBV5-1|.|.
TGCGCCAGCAGCTTAGATTACACACAAGAGACCCAGTACTTC
CASSLDYTQETQYF
>TRBJ2-3|TRBV9|TRBD2|.
TGTGCCAGCAGCGCTCCCTCTCCTGGCGGGGGGCACACAGATACGCAGTATTTT
CASSAPSPGGGHTDTQYF
>TRBJ2-7|TRBV18|TRBD1|.
TGTGCCAGCTCACCGGGACAGGGTAACGAGCAGTACTTC
CASSPGQGNEQYF
>TRBJ1-2|TRBV27|.|.
TGTGCCAGCAGTTTATCAGGACAGCGACACTACACCTTC
CASSLSGQRHYTF
>TRBJ2-3|TRBV5-1|.|.
TGCGCCAGCAGCTTGGCCCGGCTAGCTGGAGATACGCAGTATTTT
CASSLARLAGDTQYF
>TRBJ2-1|TRBV5-1|.|.
TGCGCCAGCAGCTGGACCGGACAGTACTACAATGAGCAGTTCTTC
CASSWTGQYYNEQFF
>TRBJ2-2|TRBV27|.|.
TGTGCCAGCAGTCGGAGACAGGCCGCGAACACCGGGGAGCTGTTTTTT
CASSRRQAANTGELFF
>TRBJ1-2|TRBV4-2|TRBD1|.
TGTGCCAGCAGCCCAACCGGGACAGGGTTCATCGTTGGCTATGGCTACACCTTC
CASSPTGTGFIVGYGYTF